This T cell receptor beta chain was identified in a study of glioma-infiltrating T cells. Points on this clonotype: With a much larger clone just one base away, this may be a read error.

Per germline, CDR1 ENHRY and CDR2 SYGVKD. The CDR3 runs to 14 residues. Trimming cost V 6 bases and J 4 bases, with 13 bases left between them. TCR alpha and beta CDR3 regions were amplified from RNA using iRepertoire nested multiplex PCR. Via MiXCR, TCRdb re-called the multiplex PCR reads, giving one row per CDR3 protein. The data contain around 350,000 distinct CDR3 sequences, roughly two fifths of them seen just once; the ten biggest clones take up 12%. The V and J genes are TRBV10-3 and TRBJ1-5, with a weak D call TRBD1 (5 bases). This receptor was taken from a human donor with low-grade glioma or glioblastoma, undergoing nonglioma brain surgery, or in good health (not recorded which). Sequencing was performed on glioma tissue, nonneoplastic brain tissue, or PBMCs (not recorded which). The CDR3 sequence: CAIRGPNRNQPQHF. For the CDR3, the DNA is TGTGCCATCAGGGGGCCTAATAGAAATCAGCCCCAGCATTTT.